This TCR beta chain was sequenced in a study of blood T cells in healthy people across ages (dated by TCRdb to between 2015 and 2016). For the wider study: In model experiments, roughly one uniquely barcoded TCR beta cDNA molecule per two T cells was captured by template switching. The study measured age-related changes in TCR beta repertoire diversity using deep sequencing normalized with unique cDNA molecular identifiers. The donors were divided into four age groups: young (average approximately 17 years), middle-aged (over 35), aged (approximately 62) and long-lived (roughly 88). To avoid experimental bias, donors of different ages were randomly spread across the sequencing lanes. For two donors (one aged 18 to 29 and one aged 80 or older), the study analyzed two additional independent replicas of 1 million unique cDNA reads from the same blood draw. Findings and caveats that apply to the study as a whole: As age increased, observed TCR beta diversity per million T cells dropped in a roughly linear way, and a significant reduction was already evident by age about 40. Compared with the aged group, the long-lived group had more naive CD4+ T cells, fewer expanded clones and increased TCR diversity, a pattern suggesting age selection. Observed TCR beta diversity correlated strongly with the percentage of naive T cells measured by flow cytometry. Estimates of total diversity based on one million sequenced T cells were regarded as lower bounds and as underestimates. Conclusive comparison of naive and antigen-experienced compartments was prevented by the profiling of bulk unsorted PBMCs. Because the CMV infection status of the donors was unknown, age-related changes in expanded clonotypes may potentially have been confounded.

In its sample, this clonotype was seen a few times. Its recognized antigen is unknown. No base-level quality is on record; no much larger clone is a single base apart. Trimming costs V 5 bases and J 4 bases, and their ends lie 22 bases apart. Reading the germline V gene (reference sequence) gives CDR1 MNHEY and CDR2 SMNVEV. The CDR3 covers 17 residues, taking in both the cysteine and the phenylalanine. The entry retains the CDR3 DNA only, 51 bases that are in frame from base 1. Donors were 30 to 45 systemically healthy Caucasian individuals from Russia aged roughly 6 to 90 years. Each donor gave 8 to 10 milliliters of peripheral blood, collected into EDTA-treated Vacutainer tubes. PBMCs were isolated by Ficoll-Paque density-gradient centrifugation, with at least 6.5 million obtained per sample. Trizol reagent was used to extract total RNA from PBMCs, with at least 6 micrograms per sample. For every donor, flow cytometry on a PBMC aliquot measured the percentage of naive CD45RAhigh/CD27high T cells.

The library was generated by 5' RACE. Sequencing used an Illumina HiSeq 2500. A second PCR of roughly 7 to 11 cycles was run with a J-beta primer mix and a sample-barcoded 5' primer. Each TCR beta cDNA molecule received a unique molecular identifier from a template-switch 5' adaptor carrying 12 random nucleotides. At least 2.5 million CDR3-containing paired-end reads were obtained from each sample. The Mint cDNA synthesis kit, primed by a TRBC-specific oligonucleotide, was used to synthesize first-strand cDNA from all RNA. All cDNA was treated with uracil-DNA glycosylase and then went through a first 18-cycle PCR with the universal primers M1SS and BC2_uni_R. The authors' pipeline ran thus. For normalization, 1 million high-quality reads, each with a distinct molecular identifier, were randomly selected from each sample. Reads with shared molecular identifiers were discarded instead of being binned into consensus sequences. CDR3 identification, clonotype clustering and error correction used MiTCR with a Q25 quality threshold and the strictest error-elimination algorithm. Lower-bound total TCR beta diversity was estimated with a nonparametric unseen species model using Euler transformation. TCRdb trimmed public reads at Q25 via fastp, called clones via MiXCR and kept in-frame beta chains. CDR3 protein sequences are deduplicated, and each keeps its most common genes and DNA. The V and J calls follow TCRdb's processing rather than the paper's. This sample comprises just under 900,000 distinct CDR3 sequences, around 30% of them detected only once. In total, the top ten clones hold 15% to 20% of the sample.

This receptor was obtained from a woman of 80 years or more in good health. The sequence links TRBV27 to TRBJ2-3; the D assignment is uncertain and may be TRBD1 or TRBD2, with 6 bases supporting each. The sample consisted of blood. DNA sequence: TGTGCCAGCAGTCCGACAGGATGGGGGGCAGGGTCAGATACGCAGTATTTT. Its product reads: CASSPTGWGAGSDTQYF.